This TCR beta chain was documented in a study of graft-versus-host responses after intestinal transplantation. Study-wide background: Anti-thymocyte globulin induction preceded approximately three years of tacrolimus and steroid maintenance in all recipients. General observations from the study: The marrow of recipients harbored GvH clones, and ileum or blood showed some of them first. When patients had graft-donor T cell macrochimerism, their allografts held high graft-versus-host to host-versus-graft clonal ratios. Researchers found peak circulating GvH clone levels linked to early post-transplant HvG declines.

The data were produced by immunoSEQ multiplex PCR, yet TCRdb's version contains in-frame clones alone and is incomplete. The profile shows tens of thousands of clones, approximately 93% of them singletons. Germline values: CDR1 LGHNA, CDR2 YNFKEQ. The CDR3 loop spans 19 amino acids. J was trimmed by 4 bases and V by 1 base; bases with no gene match: 9. Remarks on this clone: What it binds is unknown.

The V gene is TRBV4-2, the J gene TRBJ2-2; 13 bases fit TRBD2. The material was PBMCs, obtained around 63 days after intestinal transplant. This receptor was identified in a human patient who received an intestinal transplant, so some T cells may come from the graft donor. The DNA for the CDR3 is TGTGCCAGCAGCCAAGGAGGGACTAGCGGGATTCCGCGCACCGGGGAGCTGTTTTTT. This encodes CASSQGGTSGIPRTGELFF.